Listed below are T cell receptor beta chains from one sample, sequenced in a study of control samples from healthy donors and cancer patients. Method: immunoSEQ multiplex PCR; TCRdb's copy keeps in-frame clones and lacks some. The sample lists some 100,000 clones, roughly 92% occurring once. The sample consisted of blood. Receptors were obtained from a human donor in good health. The donor label of this sample is uncertain. The CDR3 runs from the conserved cysteine through the conserved F or W.

V gene	J gene	CDR3 protein
TRBV5-4	TRBJ1-2	CASSEMTDYGYTF
TRBV7-2	TRBJ1-1	CASSLKGMYTEAFF
TRBV19	TRBJ1-1	CASSSSGMNTEAFF
TRBV7-6	TRBJ2-3	CASSLGQGGTDTQYF
TRBV7-9	TRBJ1-6	CASSLDGTVYSPLHF
TRBV27	TRBJ2-5	CASSSTGFQETQYF
TRBV4-2	TRBJ1-2	CASSQSPLGGYTF
TRBV28	TRBJ2-5	CASSFGQEETQYF
TRBV30	TRBJ2-2	CAWRPRGTGELFF
TRBV4-2	TRBJ1-2	CASRGTGGDYGYTF
TRBV11-2	TRBJ1-1	CASSLQGYTEAFF
TRBV19	TRBJ1-5	CATSFRGPSNQPQHF
TRBV6-4	TRBJ1-2	CASGPGRGLGYTF
TRBV5-6	TRBJ2-6	CASSFDYSGANVLTF
TRBV27	TRBJ1-1	CASRDPNTEAFF
TRBV15	TRBJ2-1	CATSRGLAGGYNEQFF
TRBV19	TRBJ2-2	CAGRQTNTGELFF
TRBV5-1	TRBJ1-6	CASRPDLQSSYNSPLHF
TRBV30	TRBJ1-1	CAWSVLRGLDEAFF
TRBV19	TRBJ1-1	CASSIGGGLRTEAFF
TRBV5-4	TRBJ2-3	CASSPMGARDTQYF
TRBV19	TRBJ2-7	CASSPTGGTLKPYF
TRBV2	TRBJ1-2	CASSWAEGDGYTF
TRBV3-1/TRBV3-2	TRBJ1-3	CASSPLDGSSGNTIYF
TRBV5-1	TRBJ2-3	CASRKLTGVVRDTQYF
TRBV14	TRBJ1-6	CASSRIQGGNSPLHF
TRBV9	TRBJ1-1	CASSVVGGGNTEAFF
TRBV15	TRBJ1-5	CATSREENWEPQHF
TRBV11-2	TRBJ1-4	CASSLGGVGEKLFF
TRBV10-3	TRBJ1-6	CAISVEQGNSPLHF
TRBV4-2	TRBJ1-3	CASSQFLDSSGNTIYF
TRBV7-9	TRBJ1-5	CASSSPLDGEPQHF
TRBV19	TRBJ1-1	CASSIDRVNTEAFF
TRBV9	TRBJ2-5	CASGGPARETQYF
TRBV6-6	TRBJ1-6	CASTKAVRANNSPLHF
TRBV5-4	TRBJ2-7	CASSYRGRKSSYEQYF
TRBV6-1	TRBJ1-2	CASSELVTGNYGYTF